The 6 T cell receptor beta chains given below trace back to one sample, sequenced in a study of shared clonotypes between healthy human individuals. TCRdb's table, derived via immunoSEQ multiplex PCR, lists solely in-frame clones and lacks some. Here the sample spans 2 million to 3 million clones, 93% being singletons. Sequences were obtained from naive CD4+ T cells from PBMCs. Described subset: CD45RA+ positively selected. These receptors were collected from a man in his late teens or twenties in good health. Some clones in this sample may be carry-over from other donors' samples.

The chain is built from TRBV28 and TRBJ1-2, with TRBD1 matching over 7 bases. Germline assignment: CDR1 MDHEN and CDR2 SYDVKM. The CDR3 runs 14 residues. J was trimmed by 4 bases and V by 6 bases; bases with no gene match: 8. The CDR3 spells CASRSSGQTYGYTF. Written as DNA, the CDR3 is TGTGCCAGCAGGTCGTCGGGACAGACCTATGGCTACACCTTC.

In its sample, this clone was seen a few times. This chain joins TRBV5-1 and TRBJ2-2; D not certain. Germline CDR1 and CDR2: SGHRS and YFSETQ. This CDR3 comprises 14 residues. The germline V and J ends were trimmed by 2 bases and 0 bases, with 5 bases remaining between them. The CDR3 loop reads CASSFDTNTGELFF. For the CDR3, the DNA is TGCGCCAGCAGCTTCGACACGAACACCGGGGAGCTGTTTTTT.

This chain connects TRBV10-1 to TRBJ2-2, with TRBD2 matching over 9 bases. The V gene's germline CDR1 is WNHNN and CDR2 SYGVQD (reference sequence). V lost 1 base and J lost 5; bases outside the gene matches: 8. The CDR3 consists of 17 residues. For the CDR3, the DNA is TGCGCCAGCAGTGAGTTAATCTCGAGCGGGAGGACCGGGGAGCTGTTTTTT. Protein sequence: CASSELISSGRTGELFF.

Points on this clone: The sample carries other DNA sequences with the same CDR3. This chain joins TRBV20-1 and TRBJ2-7; no definite D call. V was clipped by 3 bases and J by 6 bases, with 9 bases between them. The CDR3 runs to 11 residues. CDR1 and CDR2 from the germline V gene are DFQATT and SNEGSKA (reference sequence). CDR3 sequence: CSASHTAEQYF. CDR3 nucleotides: TGCAGTGCTAGCCATACCGCCGAGCAGTACTTC.

This clone was seen only once. The chain links TRBV5-1 to TRBJ1-5; D not certain. The CDR3 runs 13 residues. The V gene's germline CDR1 is SGHRS and CDR2 YFSETQ. With 4 bases removed from V and 7 bases from J, the gap between germline ends came to 12 bases. The CDR3 sequence is CASSPGGGQPQHF. CDR3 bases: TGCGCCAGCAGCCCGGGCGGTGGGCAGCCCCAGCATTTT.

The chain carries TRBV2 and TRBJ1-2; unclear D gene. Germline-derived CDR1 and CDR2 are SNHLY and FYNNEI. V was cut by 8 bases and J by 6 bases, with 7 bases left in between. The CDR3 consists of 10 residues. In DNA, the CDR3 is TGTGCCAGCCTGAGCGATGGCTACACCTTC. Translated, it gives CASLSDGYTF.